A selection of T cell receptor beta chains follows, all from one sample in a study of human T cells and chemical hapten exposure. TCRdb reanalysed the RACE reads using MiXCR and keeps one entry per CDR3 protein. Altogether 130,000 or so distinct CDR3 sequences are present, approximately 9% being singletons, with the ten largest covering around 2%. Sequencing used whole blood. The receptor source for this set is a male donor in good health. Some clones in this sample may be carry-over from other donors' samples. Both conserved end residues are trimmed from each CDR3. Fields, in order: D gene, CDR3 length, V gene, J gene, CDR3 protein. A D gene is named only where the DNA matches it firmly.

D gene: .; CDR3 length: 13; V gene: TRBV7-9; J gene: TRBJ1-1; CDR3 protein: ASSSTGSPSTEAF
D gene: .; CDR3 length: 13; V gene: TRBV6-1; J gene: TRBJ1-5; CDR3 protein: ASNRDTGLGQPQH
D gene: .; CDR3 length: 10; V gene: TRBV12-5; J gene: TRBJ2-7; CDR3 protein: ASREAAYEQY
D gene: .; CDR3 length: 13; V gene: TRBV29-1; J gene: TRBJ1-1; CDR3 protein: SVPIRGGLNTEAF
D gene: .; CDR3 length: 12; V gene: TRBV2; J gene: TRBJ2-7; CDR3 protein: ASSEGGRVHEQY
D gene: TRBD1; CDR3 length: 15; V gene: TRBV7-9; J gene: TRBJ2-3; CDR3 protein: ASSSLRTGGATDTQY
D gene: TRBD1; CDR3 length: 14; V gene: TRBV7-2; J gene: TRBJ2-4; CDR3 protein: VSLPRPGQRADIQY
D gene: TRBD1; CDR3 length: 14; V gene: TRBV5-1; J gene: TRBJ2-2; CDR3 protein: ASSQQGAPRTGELF
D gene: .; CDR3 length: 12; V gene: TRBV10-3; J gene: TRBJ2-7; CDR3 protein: AISDYTGYYEQY
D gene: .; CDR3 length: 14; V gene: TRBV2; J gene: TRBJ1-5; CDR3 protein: ASRGNGGQFNQPQH
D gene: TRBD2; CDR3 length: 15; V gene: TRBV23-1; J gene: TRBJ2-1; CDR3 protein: ASSLPGLAGVGDEQF
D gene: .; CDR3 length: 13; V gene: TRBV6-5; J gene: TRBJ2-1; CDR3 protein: ASSYSTGNYNEQF
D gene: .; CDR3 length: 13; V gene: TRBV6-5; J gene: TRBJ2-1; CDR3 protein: ASSYFGVPSNEQF
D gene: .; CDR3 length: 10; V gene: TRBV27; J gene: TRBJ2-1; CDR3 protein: ASSFVSGEQF
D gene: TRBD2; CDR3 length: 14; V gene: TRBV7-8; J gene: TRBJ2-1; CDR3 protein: ASSSLKRGTHNEQF